The 10 T cell receptor beta chains in this list originate from one sample, sequenced in a study of Graves' ophthalmopathy and Graves' hyperthyroidism. RNA transcripts yielded amplified TCR beta CDR3 regions. The library came from an HTBI-primed first-round RT-PCR and a second-round multiplex PCR. In TCRdb, the multiplex PCR reads were re-called with MiXCR into one record per CDR3 protein. The sample shows some 380,000 distinct CDR3 sequences, 15% to 19% of them seen only once. The sample was peripheral blood. The receptors were gathered from a woman between 18 and 29 years old with stable Graves' hyperthyroidism.

The CDR3 here is CASSWPRETQYF. CDR3 DNA: TGTGCCAGCAGTTGGCCTCGAGAGACCCAGTACTTC. V is TRBV6-2 or TRBV6-3 and J is TRBJ2-5, with D uncertain. The germline CDR1 and CDR2 sequences are MNHEY and SVGEGT. CDR3 length: 12 amino acids. The germline V and J ends were trimmed by 4 bases and 4 bases, with 7 bases remaining between them.

This clonotype was seen ten or more times. V usage is TRBV5-1 and J usage is TRBJ1-1; perhaps TRBD1 as D (6 bases). V lost 2 bases, J lost 7 bases, and 12 bases lay in between. Germline assignment: CDR1 SGHRS and CDR2 YFSETQ. There are 13 residues in the CDR3. The chain's CDR3 is CASSFVGADEAFF. CDR3 nucleotide sequence: TGCGCCAGCAGCTTTGTGGGGGCTGATGAAGCTTTCTTT.

The sample holds a few counts of this clonotype. CDR3 in DNA: TGTGCCAGCTTCCGGCGAGGGGCGAGCTCCTACGAGCAGTACTTC. It yields the protein CASFRRGASSYEQYF. The chain joins TRBV6-2 or TRBV6-3 to TRBJ2-7; D assignment may be TRBD1 or TRBD2 (5 bases each). The CDR3 covers 15 residues. Germline CDR1 MNHEY, CDR2 SVGEGT. Trimming cost V 8 bases and J 0 bases, with 17 bases left between them.

The chain employs TRBV19 and TRBJ2-7, with TRBD1 matching over 9 bases. The CDR3 loop spans 14 amino acids. V trimming: 3 bases; J trimming: 2 bases; junction bases outside the gene matches: 2. The germline V gene has CDR1 LNHDA and CDR2 SQIVND (reference sequence). CDR3 region: CASSIGTGPYEQYF. CDR3 DNA sequence: TGTGCCAGTAGTATCGGGACAGGGCCCTACGAGCAGTACTTC.

This clonotype came up many times. The chain joins TRBV20-1 to TRBJ2-5, with 8 positions matching TRBD1. This CDR3 region has 15 residues. The germline gives CDR1 DFQATT, CDR2 SNEGSKA (reference sequence). Germline trimming cut 6 bases from V and 1 base from J; bases unmatched to any gene: 10. The CDR3 DNA sequence: TGCAGTGCAAAGCCGTATACAGGGGGCCAAGAGACCCAGTACTTC. Its translation: CSAKPYTGGQETQYF.

At least ten counts were recorded for this clonotype. The chain carries TRBV29-1 and TRBJ2-5; D might be TRBD1 (8 bases). CDR1 is SQVTM, CDR2 ANQGSEA, per germline. V was pared by 6 bases and J by 5 bases, with 13 bases between. The CDR3 sequence is 12 residues long. CDR3 loop: CSVLQGGETQYF. The CDR3 DNA sequence: TGCAGCGTCCTACAGGGGGGGGAGACCCAGTACTTC. Based on the CDR3 plus reference TRBV29-1 and TRBJ2-5, the full variable domain is SAVISQKPSRDICQRGTSLTIQCQVDSQVTMMFWYRQQPGQSLTLIATANQGSEATYESGFVIDKFPISRPNLTFSTLTVSNMSPEDSSIYLCSVLQGGETQYFGPGTRLLVL.

There are many counts of this clonotype. The chain carries TRBV29-1 and TRBJ2-5; D is ambiguous. V was clipped by 4 bases and J by 5 bases, with 11 bases between them. The CDR3 is 12 amino acids. Per the germline V gene, CDR1 is SQVTM and CDR2 is ANQGSEA. This CDR3 reads CSVGGVDETQYF. CDR3 sequence (DNA): TGCAGCGTTGGTGGGGTCGATGAGACCCAGTACTTC.

This clonotype was detected only a few times. CDR3 in amino acids: CASSLMTGQHRETQYF. The CDR3, as DNA: TGTGCCAGCAGCTTAATGACAGGGCAACATCGGGAGACCCAGTACTTC. V and J are TRBV13 and TRBJ2-5; TRBD1 aligns across 7 bases. Germline CDR1 PRHDT, CDR2 FYEKMQ (reference sequence). The CDR3 is 16 amino acids. The ends lost 2 bases at V and 5 bases at J; junction bases unmatched: 11. Combining the CDR3 with reference TRBV13 and TRBJ2-5 gives the whole variable domain AAGVIQSPRHLIKEKRETATLKCYPIPRHDTVYWYQQGPGQDPQFLISFYEKMQSDKGSIPDRFSAQQFSDYHSELNMSSLELGDSALYFCASSLMTGQHRETQYFGPGTRLLVL.

This clonotype was detected a few times. This sequence may be a read error, since a much larger clone differs from it by one base. The chain has TRBV20-1 and TRBJ1-1; TRBD1 matches at 8 bases. Per the germline V gene, CDR1 is DFQATT and CDR2 is SNEGSKA (reference sequence). This CDR3 contains 13 residues. CDR3 residues: CSATYYGQGRACF. CDR3 DNA sequence: TGCAGTGCTACCTACTACGGACAGGGTAGAGCTTGCTTT.

This clonotype was seen repeatedly, ten times or more. The chain uses TRBV29-1 and TRBJ1-2; 9 positions match TRBD1. This CDR3 region has 14 residues. The ends lost 7 bases at V and 7 bases at J; junction bases unmatched: 13. Germline V gene sequence: CDR1 SQVTM, CDR2 ANQGSEA. The CDR3 DNA reads as TGCAGCGCCCCGATGCCGGGACAGGGTGGTGGCTACACCTTC. The encoded protein is CSAPMPGQGGGYTF. Full variable domain (rest looked up from reference TRBV29-1 and TRBJ1-2): SAVISQKPSRDICQRGTSLTIQCQVDSQVTMMFWYRQQPGQSLTLIATANQGSEATYESGFVIDKFPISRPNLTFSTLTVSNMSPEDSSIYLCSAPMPGQGGGYTFGSGTRLTVV.